The entry that follows covers one TCR beta chain sequence. These data originate in a study of CD8 T cells in ankylosing spondylitis. Germline lookup yields CDR1 MNHNY and CDR2 SVGAGI (reference sequence). This CDR3 spans 13 amino acids. Trimming removed 8 bases at V and 4 bases at J, with 12 bases between. One entry per CDR3 protein, called by TCRdb with MiXCR from the 5' RACE reads. This sample has some 87,000 distinct CDR3 sequences, with 27% found just once. Material: blood, either unsorted or a sorted T cell fraction (not recorded which). This sequence joins TRBV6-6 and TRBJ1-5; D is ambiguous. The sequence was obtained from a male donor with ankylosing spondylitis or in good health (not recorded which). The CDR3 protein is CASHIDQNQPQHF. The DNA for the CDR3 is TGTGCCAGCCATATCGACCAGAATCAGCCCCAGCATTTT.